The next 27 T cell receptor beta chains were all read from a single sample in a study of spatial heterogeneity in lung cancer. General study results and limits: For expanded intratumoral alpha and beta TCRs, counts tracked tumor mutation counts.

MiXCR, run by TCRdb on the 5' RACE reads, gives a single entry per CDR3 protein. Among around 12,000 distinct CDR3 sequences listed, more than 5.5% were seen once. No cognate antigen is known for these TCRs. Time point defined: sample taken at primary tumor resection. The sequencing used lung tumor tissue, collected at surgery. The receptors were sampled from a female donor with early-stage non-small cell lung cancer.

This clonotype was counted many times. The chain combines TRBV3-1 with TRBJ2-7; 7 bases are shared with TRBD1. This CDR3 has 15 residues. CDR1 LGHDT and CDR2 YNNKEL come from the germline V gene (reference sequence). With V trimmed by 1 base and J by 2 bases, 5 bases remained unmatched. Written as DNA, the CDR3 is TGTGCCAGCAGCCAAGGGGGACAGAATGCCTACGAGCAGTACTTC. Protein sequence: CASSQGGQNAYEQYF.

This clonotype occurred many times. The chain links TRBV5-5 to TRBJ2-3; D is undetermined. Between the trimmed V and J ends, which lost 1 base and 4 bases, there was a span of 10 bases. This CDR3 has 14 residues. Per the germline V gene, CDR1 is SGHKS and CDR2 is YYEKEE (reference sequence). The CDR3 reads CASSLFGIADTQYF. DNA of the CDR3: TGTGCCAGCAGCTTGTTTGGGATTGCAGATACGCAGTATTTT. The variable domain in full, completed from reference TRBV5-5 and TRBJ2-3, reads DAGVTQSPTHLIKTRGQQVTLRCSPISGHKSVSWYQQVLGQGPQFIFQYYEKEERGRGNFPDRFSARQFPNYSSELNVNALLLGDSALYLCASSLFGIADTQYFGPGTRLTVL.

This clonotype is labeled as medium-sized (0.01 to 0.1%). The V gene is TRBV7-9, the J gene TRBJ1-2; 8 positions agree with TRBD1. With 6 bases clipped from V and 10 bases from J, the junction kept 13 bases outside the gene matches. The CDR3 length is 14 residues. CDR1 is SEHNR, CDR2 FQNEAQ, per germline (reference sequence). In DNA, the CDR3 is TGTGCCAGCAGTTGGCGGCAGGGGGCGATTGTCTACACCTTC. Its translation: CASSWRQGAIVYTF.

This clonotype has at least ten counts. A much larger clone differs by one base, so this may be a read error. This chain connects TRBV12-3 or TRBV12-4 to TRBJ1-5; 8 nucleotides line up with TRBD1. CDR3 length: 14 residues. The CDR3 spells CVSSRQGSHQPQHF. The CDR3 region has the DNA TGTGTCAGCAGTCGACAGGGGTCCCATCAGCCCCAGCATTTT.

This clonotype showed up many times. The chain employs TRBV7-9 and TRBJ2-1; D remains ambiguous. The germline V and J ends were trimmed by 0 bases and 11 bases, with 11 bases remaining between them. The CDR3 extends over 13 amino acids. The germline gives CDR1 SEHNR, CDR2 FQNEAQ (reference sequence). CDR3 sequence: CASSLAPGLQQFF. CDR3 sequence (DNA): TGTGCCAGCAGCTTAGCGCCCGGCCTCCAGCAGTTCTTC.

This clonotype was counted many times. V and J are TRBV29-1 and TRBJ1-1; the D is unclear. Germline V gene sequence: CDR1 SQVTM, CDR2 ANQGSEA. V was shortened by 6 bases and J by 1 base, with 9 bases between the two germline ends. The CDR3 runs 12 residues. CDR3 region: CSVWFTNTEAFF. CDR3 coding DNA: TGCAGCGTGTGGTTTACGAACACTGAAGCTTTCTTT.

This clonotype appeared many times. This chain joins TRBV13 and TRBJ2-3; TRBD1 or TRBD2 may be the D gene (5 bases each). The V gene's germline CDR1 is PRHDT and CDR2 FYEKMQ (reference sequence). The CDR3 contains 14 residues. V shed 8 bases and J shed 2 bases, with 14 bases lying between them. The CDR3 bases are TGTGCCAGCCGGGACGGGACGAACACAGATACGCAGTATTTT. It codes for CASRDGTNTDTQYF.

By sample share, this clonotype is medium-sized. The gene calls are TRBV3-1 and TRBJ1-2, with a possible D match to TRBD1 (5 bases). This CDR3 has 13 amino acids. V lost 3 bases, J lost 5 bases, and 10 bases lay in between. Germline V gene sequence: CDR1 LGHDT, CDR2 YNNKEL (reference sequence). CDR3 in DNA: TGTGCCAGCAGCCAGAGGGGACCTTATGGCTACACCTTC. Protein: CASSQRGPYGYTF.

Judged by abundance, this clonotype is medium-sized. The V call is TRBV6-6, the J call TRBJ2-7; a possible D gene is TRBD2 (6 bases). Germline lookup yields CDR1 MNHNY and CDR2 SVGAGI (reference sequence). Trimming removed 2 bases at V and 7 bases at J, with 15 bases between. The CDR3 consists of 14 residues. CDR3 nucleotides: TGTGCCAGCAGTTACGGGCGGCTAGCGTATGAGCAGTACTTC. Its translation: CASSYGRLAYEQYF.

This clonotype was seen many times. The chain has TRBV6-1 and TRBJ2-1; 8 bases are shared with TRBD2. After removal of 6 bases from V and 8 bases from J, the junction contained 9 bases not matched to a gene. Germline CDR1 reads MNHNS; CDR2 reads SASEGT. The CDR3 totals 14 residues. The CDR3 reads CASRWRGAGDEQFF. The CDR3 DNA reads as TGTGCCAGCAGATGGCGGGGGGCCGGGGATGAGCAGTTCTTC.

This clonotype was seen many times. The chain carries TRBV5-5 and TRBJ1-2, with 9 bases fitting TRBD1. V trimming: 5 bases; J trimming: 7 bases; junction bases outside the gene matches: 12. CDR3 length: 15 residues. The germline V gene has CDR1 SGHKS and CDR2 YYEKEE (reference sequence). The CDR3 loop is CASRSFVTGGFGYTF. The CDR3 DNA reads as TGTGCCAGCAGATCGTTCGTGACAGGGGGTTTTGGCTACACCTTC. The variable domain in full, with the rest retrieved from reference TRBV5-5 and TRBJ1-2, is DAGVTQSPTHLIKTRGQQVTLRCSPISGHKSVSWYQQVLGQGPQFIFQYYEKEERGRGNFPDRFSARQFPNYSSELNVNALLLGDSALYLCASRSFVTGGFGYTFGSGTRLTVV.

Ten or more counts support this clonotype. Here the CDR3 DNA reads TGTGCCAGTAGTATAGATGGGAGGGCAGGGGGCTATAATGAGCAGTTCTTC. The encoded protein is CASSIDGRAGGYNEQFF. The gene calls are TRBV19 and TRBJ2-1; the D gene is possibly TRBD1 (8 bases). CDR1 and CDR2 from the germline V gene are LNHDA and SQIVND (reference sequence). CDR3 length equals 17 residues. V was trimmed by 0 bases and J by 7 bases, leaving 19 bases between them.

This clonotype was picked up many times. The chain carries TRBV4-1 and TRBJ2-6; D is undetermined. This CDR3 comprises 14 residues. CDR1 MGHRA and CDR2 YSYEKL come from the germline V gene. V dropped 6 bases and J dropped 4 bases, with 10 bases sitting between them. The CDR3 reads CASRGIRGANVLTF. CDR3 DNA sequence: TGCGCCAGCAGAGGGATTCGAGGGGCCAACGTCCTGACTTTC.

Ten or more counts support this clonotype. The gene calls are TRBV15 and TRBJ2-7; D ambiguous. Trimming took off 0 bases at V and 7 bases at J, with 22 bases between the two ends. The CDR3 sequence is 17 residues long. Germline V lookup: CDR1 LNHNV, CDR2 YYDKDF (reference sequence). The CDR3 reads CATSRDLSTTLYVEQYF. CDR3 nucleotides: TGTGCCACCAGCAGAGATTTGAGTACTACGCTTTACGTGGAGCAGTACTTC.

At least ten counts were recorded for this clonotype. This sequence joins TRBV7-9 and TRBJ1-5; D call uncertain. The V gene lost 5 bases and the J gene lost 5 bases, with 7 bases spanning the gap. This CDR3 comprises 12 residues. Germline V lookup: CDR1 SEHNR, CDR2 FQNEAQ (reference sequence). The CDR3 spells CASSPGDQPQHF. The CDR3 DNA reads as TGTGCCAGCAGCCCCGGTGATCAGCCCCAGCATTTT.

This clonotype was detected ten times or more. V and J are TRBV5-1 and TRBJ2-7, with D uncertain. Germline V gives CDR1 SGHRS, CDR2 YFSETQ. This CDR3 region has 13 residues. Trimming removed 5 bases from V and 6 bases from J, with 15 bases in between. The CDR3 DNA is TGCGCCAGCAGAACGTCAGGTCGTACCGAGCAGTACTTC. As protein: CASRTSGRTEQYF.

This clonotype was observed many times. The J gene is TRBJ2-7, the V gene TRBV28; a weak D match, TRBD1 (5 bases). Trimming left V 3 bases short and J 4 bases short, with 13 bases between. The length of the CDR3 is 14 residues. Germline lookup yields CDR1 MDHEN and CDR2 SYDVKM. Here the CDR3 reads CASSLNPGWYEQYF. CDR3 bases: TGTGCCAGCAGTTTGAACCCAGGGTGGTACGAGCAGTACTTC.

This clonotype is medium-sized (0.01 to 0.1%) in the sample. J is TRBJ2-7 and V is TRBV20-1; TRBD2 aligns across 8 bases. The germline CDR1 and CDR2 sequences are DFQATT and SNEGSKA (reference sequence). Trimming cost V 6 bases and J 0 bases; bases outside gene matches: 4. This CDR3 is 13 amino acids long. The CDR3 sequence: CSALSGDSYEQYF. The CDR3 DNA is TGCAGTGCCCTTAGCGGGGACTCCTACGAGCAGTACTTC.

The table lists this clonotype with many counts. J is TRBJ2-7 and V is TRBV10-3, with 11 bases that match TRBD1. The junction had 4 bases not matched to a gene; V was cut back by 10 bases and J by 2 bases. The CDR3 is 13 residues long. Germline V gene lookup returns CDR1 ENHRY and CDR2 SYGVKD. Written as DNA, the CDR3 is TGTGCCACCTCGGACAGGGGGCCCTACGAGCAGTACTTC. It translates to CATSDRGPYEQYF.

This clonotype is labeled as medium-sized. J is TRBJ1-1 and V is TRBV6-5, with D possibly matching TRBD1 (6 bases). Trimming shortened V by 9 bases and J by 3 bases, and 14 bases separated the two germline ends. Germline V gene sequence: CDR1 MNHEY, CDR2 SVGAGI. This CDR3 region has 13 residues. The CDR3 loop is CASYRAWDTEAFF. CDR3 bases: TGTGCCAGTTACAGGGCGTGGGACACTGAAGCTTTCTTT.

In this sample, this clonotype turned up many times. The gene calls are TRBV7-3 and TRBJ2-1; TRBD1 or TRBD2 may be the D gene (6 bases each). V shed 2 bases and J shed 0 bases, with 20 bases lying between them. CDR1 is SGHTA and CDR2 is FQGTGA in the germline V gene. The CDR3 runs 19 residues. In DNA form, the CDR3 reads TGTGCCAGCAGCTTAGTAGGGGGGATATTGGTTAGCTCCTACAATGAGCAGTTCTTC. This sequence encodes CASSLVGGILVSSYNEQFF.

This clonotype occurred many times. V and J are TRBV6-5 and TRBJ2-7; D gene uncertain. Germline V gene sequence: CDR1 MNHEY, CDR2 SVGAGI. The CDR3 runs to 14 residues. The germline V and J ends were trimmed by 1 base and 2 bases, with 9 bases remaining between them. CDR3 sequence (DNA): TGTGCCAGCAGTTACTGGGTAACGCCCTACGAGCAGTACTTC. It yields the protein CASSYWVTPYEQYF.

V gene TRBV28 combines with J gene TRBJ2-1; the D gene is possibly TRBD2 (5 bases). The germline V gene has CDR1 MDHEN and CDR2 SYDVKM. The length of the CDR3 is 17 residues. V was cut by 2 bases and J by 0 bases, with 14 bases left in between. The CDR3 nucleotides are TGTGCCAGCAGTTTAAGGAGGTTCCCAAGCTCCTACAATGAGCAGTTCTTC. It yields the protein CASSLRRFPSSYNEQFF.

This clonotype appeared many times. The CDR3 coding sequence is TGTGCCAGCAGCCGACTAGCGCGGGATCGAGATACGCAGTATTTT. Its translation is CASSRLARDRDTQYF. The V gene is TRBV6-5, the J gene TRBJ2-3; 8 nucleotides align to TRBD2. The CDR3 runs to 15 residues. Germline V gene data show CDR1 as MNHEY and CDR2 as SVGAGI. V lost 6 bases and J lost 5; bases outside the gene matches: 10.

This clonotype is labeled as medium-sized. The rearrangement links TRBV29-1 to TRBJ1-2; TRBD1 matches at 10 bases. Looked up from germline, CDR1 is SQVTM and CDR2 is ANQGSEA. The CDR3 totals 13 residues. Trimming cost V 7 bases and J 6 bases; bases outside gene matches: 8. CDR3 nucleotide sequence: TGCAGCGGTTTGGGACAGGGGAGCGATGGCTACACCTTC. This translates into CSGLGQGSDGYTF.

This clonotype was picked up many times. This chain uses TRBV4-1 with TRBJ2-7, with 8 positions matching TRBD2. Germline loops: CDR1 MGHRA, CDR2 YSYEKL. V trimming: 4 bases; J trimming: 1 base; junction bases outside the gene matches: 12. There are 17 residues in the CDR3. CDR3 bases: TGCGCCAGCAGCCGCCAGGGTGCGGTAGCGGGGTCCTACGAGCAGTACTTC. It translates to CASSRQGAVAGSYEQYF.

Ten or more counts support this clonotype. The chain couples TRBV3-1 to TRBJ2-2, with D possibly matching TRBD2 (6 bases). CDR1 and CDR2 (germline): LGHDT, YNNKEL (reference sequence). V was shortened by 8 bases and J by 6 bases, with 7 bases between the two germline ends. The length of the CDR3 is 11 residues. For the CDR3, the DNA is TGTGCCAGCGGAGGGGCCGGGGAGCTGTTTTTT. The encoded protein is CASGGAGELFF.